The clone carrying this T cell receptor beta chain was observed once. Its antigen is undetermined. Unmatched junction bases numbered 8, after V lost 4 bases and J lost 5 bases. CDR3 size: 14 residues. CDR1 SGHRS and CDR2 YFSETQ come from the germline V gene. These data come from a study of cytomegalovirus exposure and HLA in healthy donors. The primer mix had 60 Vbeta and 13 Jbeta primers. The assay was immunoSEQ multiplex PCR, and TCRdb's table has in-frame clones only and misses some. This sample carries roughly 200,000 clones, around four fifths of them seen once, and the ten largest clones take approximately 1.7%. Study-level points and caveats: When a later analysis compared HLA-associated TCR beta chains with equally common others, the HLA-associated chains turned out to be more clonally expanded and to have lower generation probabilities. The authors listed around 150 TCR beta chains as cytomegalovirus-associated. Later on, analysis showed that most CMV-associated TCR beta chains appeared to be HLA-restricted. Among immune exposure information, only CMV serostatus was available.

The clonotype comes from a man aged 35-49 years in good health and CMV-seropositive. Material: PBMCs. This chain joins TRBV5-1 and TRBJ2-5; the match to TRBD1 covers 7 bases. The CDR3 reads CASSNGQVQETQYF. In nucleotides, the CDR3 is TGCGCCAGCAGCAACGGACAGGTTCAGGAGACCCAGTACTTC.